Listed below are T cell receptor beta chains from one sample, sequenced in a study of CD8+ T cells in alopecia areata. Some clones are missing from TCRdb's copy, which holds only in-frame ones; the method was immunoSEQ multiplex PCR. The profile covers about 180,000 clones, with about 72% appearing a single time and 9.5% to 12% taken by the ten largest. The sample here was CD8+ T cells sorted from blood, taken at week 0. These receptors all come from a human donor with alopecia areata. The CDR3 runs from the conserved cysteine through the conserved F or W. Each record gives: CDR3 DNA, CDR3 protein, D gene, J gene, clone size, V gene. A D gene is named only where the DNA matches it firmly. Not all rows give a size; the values are once, few, many and, for expanded clones, a class.

TGTGCCACCAGCTCCGGGCAGCCGAACACTGAAGCTTTCTTT CATSSGQPNTEAFF - TRBJ1-1 - TRBV15
TGTGCCAGCAGTTACTCAGCGAACGATGGTCCCCTCCACTTT CASSYSANDGPLHF - TRBJ1-6 - TRBV6-5
TGCGCCAGCAGCGGCGACAGGGGTCGGGAAAAACTGTTTTTT CASSGDRGREKLFF TRBD1 TRBJ1-4 - TRBV10-2
TGTGCCAGCGCCGACCTACAGGGGAAACTGGACGGGCAGTACTTC CASADLQGKLDGQYF TRBD1 TRBJ2-7 - TRBV27
TGTGCCAGCAGCAAGACAGGGGGCAATGAAAAACTGTTTTTT CASSKTGGNEKLFF TRBD1 TRBJ1-4 - TRBV9
TGTGCCACCGGGGGGGTAGGTGAGCAGTTCTTC CATGGVGEQFF TRBD2 TRBJ2-1 - TRBV10-3
TGTGCCAGCAGCCCTCAGGGGGCTGATTCACCCCTCCACTTT CASSPQGADSPLHF TRBD1 TRBJ1-6 - TRBV7-9
TGTGCCAGCAGAACAGGGGAAGCGAACTACTTC CASRTGEANYF TRBD1 TRBJ2-7 - TRBV2
TGCAGCGTTGAAGGCACCCAGGCAAACACCATATATTTT CSVEGTQANTIYF - TRBJ1-3 - TRBV29-1
TGTGCCAGCAGCTTAGGGATAGATCTACAAGAGACCCAGTACTTC CASSLGIDLQETQYF - TRBJ2-5 - TRBV7-6
TGTGCCAGCAGCCACTCCCTAGGTCTAGCCAAAAACATTCAGTACTTC CASSHSLGLAKNIQYF - TRBJ2-4 - TRBV13
TGTGCCACCAAGTGGGGGTCATTAAGCAATCAGCCCCAGCATTTT CATKWGSLSNQPQHF - TRBJ1-5 - TRBV19
TGTGCCACCTTGAGGACTAGCGGCCGCTCTGGGGCCAACGTCCTGACTTTC CATLRTSGRSGANVLTF TRBD2 TRBJ2-6 - TRBV2
TGTGCCAGCAGCCAAAAGGAGACAGGGGGATATGAGCAGTTCTTC CASSQKETGGYEQFF TRBD1 TRBJ2-1 few TRBV14
TGTGCCAGTAGTGAATGGGTCGCGGACTATGGCTACACCTTC CASSEWVADYGYTF - TRBJ1-2 - TRBV19
TGCGCCAGCAGCTTAGCAGGGAACACTGAAGCTTTCTTT CASSLAGNTEAFF - TRBJ1-1 few TRBV5-1
TGCAGCGACAGGGCTCGGGAAAAACTGTTTTTT CSDRAREKLFF - TRBJ1-4 - TRBV29-1
TGTGCCAGCAGCTCGGGACAAAAGAATTATGGCTACACCTTC CASSSGQKNYGYTF - TRBJ1-2 - TRBV7-9
TGCAGCGTTGATCAGGGGGAAGGCACAGATACGCAGTATTTT CSVDQGEGTDTQYF TRBD1 TRBJ2-3 few TRBV29-1
TGTGCCAGCAGTATCTACACGGGGACTGAAGCTTTCTTT CASSIYTGTEAFF - TRBJ1-1 few TRBV27
TGTGCCAGCACCCCGCGACGGCAAGAGACCCAGTACTTC CASTPRRQETQYF - TRBJ2-5 - TRBV7-2
TGTGCCAGCAGCTCCAACAGGGAAACGAAGCCCTACGAGCAGTACTTC CASSSNRETKPYEQYF - TRBJ2-7 - TRBV7-9
TGTGCCTGGAAGTCAGGGGGCGTTTACGAGCAGTACTTC CAWKSGGVYEQYF TRBD1 TRBJ2-7 - TRBV30
TGTGCCAGCAGCCAAAGGCAGGGAGGGGATGAGCAGTTCTTC CASSQRQGGDEQFF TRBD2 TRBJ2-1 - TRBV14
TGTGCCAGCAGTTTGAGGGACCGCTGGGCCTACGAGCAGTACTTC CASSLRDRWAYEQYF - TRBJ2-7 - TRBV27
TGTGCCAGCAGGCAACCGACAAGTCCAAACACTGAAGCTTTCTTT CASRQPTSPNTEAFF - TRBJ1-1 - TRBV2
TGCAGTGCTAGGTCCGTCAATGAGCAGTTCTTC CSARSVNEQFF - TRBJ2-1 - TRBV20-1
TGCAGCGTTGATGGGCGGGGCACCACCGGGGAGCTGTTTTTT CSVDGRGTTGELFF - TRBJ2-2 - TRBV29-1
TGCGCCAGCAGCCAGGGGGCAAGTGGCTACACCTTC CASSQGASGYTF - TRBJ1-2 - TRBV4-1
TGTGCCAGCAGCTCGGGACAGGGAGAAAACATTCAGTACTTC CASSSGQGENIQYF TRBD1 TRBJ2-4 - TRBV7-6
TGTGCCAGCAGCCCCCGAACCCGAATACGGGGGGAGGATGGCTACACCTTC CASSPRTRIRGEDGYTF - TRBJ1-2 many TRBV13
TGTGCCAGCAGCCGGACGGTGAACACTGAAGCTTTCTTT CASSRTVNTEAFF - TRBJ1-1 - TRBV7-3
TGCGCCAGCAGCCACAGCCGCCGGAGCAAAAACATTCAGTACTTC CASSHSRRSKNIQYF - TRBJ2-4 - TRBV5-1
TGTGCCAGCAGCACGATCCAGGGGTATTCACCCCTCCACTTT CASSTIQGYSPLHF - TRBJ1-6 - TRBV7-8
TGTGCCAGCAGCTTGGCGGGGACAGGCAGAGAATTCGGGACCCAGTACTTC CASSLAGTGREFGTQYF TRBD1 TRBJ2-5 - TRBV5-6
TGCAGCGTAGGGGGTACTGAAGCTTTCTTT CSVGGTEAFF - TRBJ1-1 few TRBV29-1
TGTGCCAGCAGCCCGCCGGGCGAGACCCAGTACTTC CASSPPGETQYF - TRBJ2-5 - TRBV7-9
TGTGCCAGCAGCTTACCCCTTACAGGGGGCCTTGAAGCTTTCTTT CASSLPLTGGLEAFF TRBD1 TRBJ1-1 - TRBV11-2
TGTGCCAGCAGCACTAGCGGAGAGCAAGAGACCCAGTACTTC CASSTSGEQETQYF TRBD2 TRBJ2-5 - TRBV9
TGTGCCAGCAGCTTGGGCGCAGGGAGCTACGAGCAGTACTTC CASSLGAGSYEQYF - TRBJ2-7 once TRBV5-6
TGCAGCGTCCCCGACAGGGCTTATGAGCAGTTCTTC CSVPDRAYEQFF TRBD1 TRBJ2-1 few TRBV29-1
TGTGCTAGTGGTTTAAACAGGGGTTTTGGCACAGATACGCAGTATTTT CASGLNRGFGTDTQYF TRBD1 TRBJ2-3 few TRBV12-5
TGTGCCATCAGTGAGTTTAAACAGGGCCATCAGCCCCAGCATTTT CAISEFKQGHQPQHF - TRBJ1-5 - TRBV10-3
TGTGCCAGCAGTACCGGGACGGCCTACGAGCAGTACTTC CASSTGTAYEQYF - TRBJ2-7 - TRBV6-5
TGTGCCAGCAGCTTAGTGTTCGGTGAGCAGTTCTTC CASSLVFGEQFF - TRBJ2-1 - TRBV11-2
TGCGCCAGCAGCCAAGATCTTGGGCAGGGGGCCTATGGCTACACCTTC CASSQDLGQGAYGYTF TRBD1 TRBJ1-2 few TRBV4-1
TGTGCCAGCAGTCCCTACAGGGACAGCCAATCACCCCTCCACTTT CASSPYRDSQSPLHF TRBD1 TRBJ1-6 - TRBV27